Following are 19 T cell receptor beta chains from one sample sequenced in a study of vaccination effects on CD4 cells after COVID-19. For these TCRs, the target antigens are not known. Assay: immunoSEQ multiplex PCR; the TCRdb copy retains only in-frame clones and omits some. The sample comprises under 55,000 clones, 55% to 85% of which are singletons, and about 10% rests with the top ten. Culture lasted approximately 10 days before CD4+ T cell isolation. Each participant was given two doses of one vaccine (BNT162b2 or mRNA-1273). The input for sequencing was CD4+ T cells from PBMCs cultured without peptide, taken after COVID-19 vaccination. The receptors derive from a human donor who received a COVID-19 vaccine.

The CDR3 sequence: CASSLAGTSGSYEQYF. In nucleotides, the CDR3 is TGTGCCAGCAGTCTCGCCGGGACTAGCGGCTCCTACGAGCAGTACTTC. The chain links TRBV6-2 or TRBV6-3 to TRBJ2-7; TRBD2 matches 11 bases. Germline V gene sequence: CDR1 MNHEY, CDR2 SVGEGT. The J segment lost 0 bases and the V segment lost 5 bases, leaving 6 bases of the junction unmatched. The CDR3 extends over 16 amino acids.

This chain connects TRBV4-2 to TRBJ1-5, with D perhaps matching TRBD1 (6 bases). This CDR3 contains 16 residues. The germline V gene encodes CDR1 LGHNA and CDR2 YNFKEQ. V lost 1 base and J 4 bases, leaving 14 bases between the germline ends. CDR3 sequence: CASSQVGEGGNQPQHF. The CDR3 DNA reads TGTGCCAGCAGCCAAGTAGGGGAGGGGGGGAATCAGCCCCAGCATTTT.

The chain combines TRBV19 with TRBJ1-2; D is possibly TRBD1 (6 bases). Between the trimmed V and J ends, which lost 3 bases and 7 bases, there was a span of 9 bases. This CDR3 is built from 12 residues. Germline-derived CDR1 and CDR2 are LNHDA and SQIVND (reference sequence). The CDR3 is CASSMQTGGYTF. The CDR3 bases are TGTGCCAGTAGTATGCAGACAGGTGGCTACACCTTC.

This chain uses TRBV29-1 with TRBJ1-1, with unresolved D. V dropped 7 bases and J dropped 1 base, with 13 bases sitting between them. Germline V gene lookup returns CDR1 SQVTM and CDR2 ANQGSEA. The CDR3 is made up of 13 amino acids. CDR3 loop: CSARFRRNTEAFF. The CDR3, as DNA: TGCAGCGCCCGATTTCGACGGAACACTGAAGCTTTCTTT.

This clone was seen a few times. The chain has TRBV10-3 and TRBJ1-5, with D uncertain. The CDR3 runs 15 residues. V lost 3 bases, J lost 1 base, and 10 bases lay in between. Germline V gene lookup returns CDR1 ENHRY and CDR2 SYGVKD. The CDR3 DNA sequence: TGTGCCATCAGTGAATCGGTATGGAGCAATCAGCCCCAGCATTTT. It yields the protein CAISESVWSNQPQHF.

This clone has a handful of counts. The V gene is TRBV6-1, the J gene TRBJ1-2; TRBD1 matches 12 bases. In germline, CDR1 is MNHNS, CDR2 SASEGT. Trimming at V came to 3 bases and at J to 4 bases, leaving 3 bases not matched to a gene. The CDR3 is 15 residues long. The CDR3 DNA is TGTGCCAGCAGTGAGGGGACAGGGGGCGCCTATGGCTACACCTTC. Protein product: CASSEGTGGAYGYTF.

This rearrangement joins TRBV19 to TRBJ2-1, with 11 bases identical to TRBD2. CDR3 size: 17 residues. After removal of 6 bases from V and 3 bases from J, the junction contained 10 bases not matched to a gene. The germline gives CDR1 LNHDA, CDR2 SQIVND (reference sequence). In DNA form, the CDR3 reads TGTGCCAGTAGGGGTGGTAGCGGGGGGGCTCACTACAATGAGCAGTTCTTC. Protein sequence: CASRGGSGGAHYNEQFF.

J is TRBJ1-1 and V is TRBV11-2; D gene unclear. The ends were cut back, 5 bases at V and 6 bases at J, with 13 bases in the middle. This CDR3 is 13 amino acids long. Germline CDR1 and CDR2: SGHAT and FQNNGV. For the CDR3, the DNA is TGTGCCAGCAGCGGATCTCTCGCAGCTGAAGCTTTCTTT. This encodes CASSGSLAAEAFF. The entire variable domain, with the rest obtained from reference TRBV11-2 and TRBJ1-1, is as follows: EAGVAQSPRYKIIEKRQSVAFWCNPISGHATLYWYQQILGQGPKLLIQFQNNGVVDDSQLPKDRFSAERLKGVDSTLKIQPAKLEDSAVYLCASSGSLAAEAFFGQGTRLTVV.

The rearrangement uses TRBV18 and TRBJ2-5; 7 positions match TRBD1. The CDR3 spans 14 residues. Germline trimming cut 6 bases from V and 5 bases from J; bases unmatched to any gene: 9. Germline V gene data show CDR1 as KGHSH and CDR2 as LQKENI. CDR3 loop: CASSPDRAAETQYF. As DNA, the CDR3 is TGTGCCAGCTCCCCAGACAGGGCTGCGGAGACCCAGTACTTC.

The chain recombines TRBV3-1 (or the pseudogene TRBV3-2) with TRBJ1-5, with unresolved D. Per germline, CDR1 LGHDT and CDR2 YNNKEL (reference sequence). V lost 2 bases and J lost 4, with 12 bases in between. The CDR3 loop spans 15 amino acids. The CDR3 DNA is TGTGCCAGCAGCCAATCAATAGATTGGAATCAGCCCCAGCATTTT. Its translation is CASSQSIDWNQPQHF.

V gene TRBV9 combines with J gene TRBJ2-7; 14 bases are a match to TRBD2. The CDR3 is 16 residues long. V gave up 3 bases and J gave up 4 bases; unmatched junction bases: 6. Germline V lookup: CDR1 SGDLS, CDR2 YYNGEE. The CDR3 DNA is TGTGCCAGCAGCGATGGGACTAGCGGGAGTAAATACGAGCAGTACTTC. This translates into CASSDGTSGSKYEQYF.

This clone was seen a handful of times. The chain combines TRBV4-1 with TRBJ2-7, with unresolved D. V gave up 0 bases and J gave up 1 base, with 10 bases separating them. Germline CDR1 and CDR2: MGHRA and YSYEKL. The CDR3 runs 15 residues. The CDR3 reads CASSQDSPGSYEQYF. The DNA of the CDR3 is TGCGCCAGCAGCCAAGACTCCCCTGGGTCCTACGAGCAGTACTTC.

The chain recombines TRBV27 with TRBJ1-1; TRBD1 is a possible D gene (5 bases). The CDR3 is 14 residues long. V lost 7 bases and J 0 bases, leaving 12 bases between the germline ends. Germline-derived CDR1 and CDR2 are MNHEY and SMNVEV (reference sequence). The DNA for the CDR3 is TGTGCCAGCATGGGACGGAGTGTGAACACTGAAGCTTTCTTT. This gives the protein CASMGRSVNTEAFF.

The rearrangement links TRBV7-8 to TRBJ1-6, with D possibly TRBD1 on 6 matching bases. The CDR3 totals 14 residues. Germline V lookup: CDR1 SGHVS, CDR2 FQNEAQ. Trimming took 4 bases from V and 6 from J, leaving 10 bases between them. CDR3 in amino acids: CASSSQGRNSPLHF. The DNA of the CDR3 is TGTGCCAGCAGCTCACAGGGTCGTAATTCACCCCTCCACTTT.

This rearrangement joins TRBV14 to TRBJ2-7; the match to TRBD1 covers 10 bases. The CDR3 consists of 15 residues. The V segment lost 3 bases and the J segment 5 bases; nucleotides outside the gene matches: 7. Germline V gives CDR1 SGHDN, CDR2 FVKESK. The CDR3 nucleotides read TGTGCCAGCAGCCATTTCGGACAGGGGGTCCACGAGCAGTACTTC. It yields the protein CASSHFGQGVHEQYF.

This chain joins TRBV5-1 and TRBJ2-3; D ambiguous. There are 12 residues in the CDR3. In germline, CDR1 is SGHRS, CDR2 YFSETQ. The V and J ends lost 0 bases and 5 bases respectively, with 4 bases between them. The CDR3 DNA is TGCGCCAGCAGCTTGGCTGGAGATACGCAGTATTTT. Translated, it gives CASSLAGDTQYF.

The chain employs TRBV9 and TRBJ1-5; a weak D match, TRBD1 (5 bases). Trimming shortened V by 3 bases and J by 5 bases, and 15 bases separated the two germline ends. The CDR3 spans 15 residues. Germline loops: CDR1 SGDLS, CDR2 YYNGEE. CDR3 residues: CASSALDGGDQPQHF. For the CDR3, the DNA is TGTGCCAGCAGCGCGCTTGACGGGGGGGATCAGCCCCAGCATTTT.

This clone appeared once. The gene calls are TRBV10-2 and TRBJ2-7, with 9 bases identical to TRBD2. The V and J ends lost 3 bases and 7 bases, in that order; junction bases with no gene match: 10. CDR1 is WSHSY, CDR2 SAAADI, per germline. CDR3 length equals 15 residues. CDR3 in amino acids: CASSDLAGGPGEQYF. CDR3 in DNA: TGCGCCAGCAGTGATTTGGCGGGGGGGCCGGGGGAGCAGTACTTC.

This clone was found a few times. CDR3 sequence (DNA): TGTGCCAGCAGCCGAACACAGGGGGAGTTTGGAGGCTACACCTTC. This sequence encodes CASSRTQGEFGGYTF. The chain joins TRBV14 to TRBJ1-2; 8 bases agree with TRBD1. V trimming: 4 bases; J trimming: 8 bases; junction bases outside the gene matches: 12. From germline, CDR1 is SGHDN and CDR2 FVKESK. This CDR3 has 15 residues.